This T cell receptor (beta chain) stems from a study of monozygotic twins with inflammatory bowel disease (dated by TCRdb to 2018 to 2020). Broadly, across the study: The full study comprised 28 monozygotic twin pairs: nine German pairs (four IBD-concordant, five IBD-discordant) and 19 IBD-discordant Danish pairs. The search for disease-associated traits relied mainly on comparing IBD patients with their genetically identical healthy co-twins within discordant pairs. Each individual had, on average, about 151 000 unique TCRalpha sequences and 181 000 unique TCRbeta sequences available for analysis.

Broader findings and caveats from the paper: Differing immunosuppressive treatments among patients may have added background noise and inter-individual variability to the repertoires. The analysis was unable to tell apart different T cell subtypes. No single strong signal or clonotype linked to IBD turned up in the results, so the idea that one exists was not supported. IBD patients shared fewer clonotypes with other individuals than healthy twins did, most markedly in patients showing signs of disease activity. Repertoire similarity did not differ between concordant and discordant twins, which could be due to limited statistical power. IBD patients had lower TCRbeta repertoire diversity, measured by the inverse Simpson index, than their healthy co-twins.

The CDR3 has 14 amino acids, counting the end cysteine and phenylalanine. No coding sequence is recorded. The CDR1 and CDR2 encoded by the germline V gene are SGHAT and FQNNGV. Concerning this clonotype itself: Its antigen specificity is not known.

The library was made by 5' RACE. Preparation of each TCR library used around 3.5 ug of total RNA. cDNA was synthesized with SMARTScribe reverse transcriptase in eight separate reactions per sample. During cDNA synthesis, template switching introduced unique molecular identifiers that contained a 6-nucleotide sample barcode. Two nested PCRs of approximately 16 and 10 cycles amplified the TCRalpha and TCRbeta cDNA, and bead purification followed each PCR. Before amplification, cDNA was treated with uracil DNA-glycosylase and purified using the QIAquick PCR purification kit. The second PCR added Illumina TruSeq-compatible adapters along with sample-specific barcodes. TapeStation and Qubit were used to check library quality and concentration, and 5 to 6.5 ng of each library went into the pool. Sequencing of the pooled libraries was done on an Illumina HiSeq2500 single-index Rapid Run using custom sequencing primers and 2 x 100 bp reads. The original pipeline was this. UMI-based consensus assembly with MiGEC version 1.2.6 was used to correct PCR and sequencing errors. V(D)J alignment, clonotype assembly and CDR3 extraction were performed with MiXCR version 2.1.1. To normalise gene usage, clonotype sharing and MAIT/NKT TCR abundance, the top 1000, 10 000 and 20 000 clonotypes in each sample were analysed. After downsampling to 27 000 UMIs, diversity was calculated as the inverse Simpson index using the vegan R package. Paired Mann-Whitney U tests were applied to discordant twin pairs, with Benjamini-Hochberg correction for multiple testing. The reads were reprocessed in TCRdb, with one entry per CDR3 protein sequence and no accompanying DNA. It is TCRdb's table, rather than the study itself, that gives the V and J calls and clone size. This sample's table lists 350,000 to 500,000 distinct CDR3 sequences. 2% to 3% of the sample is taken by the ten largest.

An approximately 2.5 ml peripheral blood sample was drawn into PAXgene tubes per donor and stored at -80°C. Without T cell sorting, total RNA was isolated from whole blood using the PAXgene blood miRNA kit on an automated QIAcube. Peripheral blood from monozygotic twin pairs, either concordant or discordant for inflammatory bowel disease, underwent deep TCRalpha and TCRbeta repertoire profiling that used unique molecular barcoding. Smoking habits were recorded for all twin pairs, with individuals classified as current, former or never smokers. Sequenced material: blood. The chain employs TRBV11-2 and TRBJ1-1; TCRdb outputs TRBD1, but without DNA this stays unchecked. The receptor was isolated from a human donor with ulcerative colitis or Crohn's disease, or a healthy co-twin of an affected twin (not recorded which). CDR3 reads: CASSPSTVNTEAFF.